This entry lists 2 T cell receptor beta chains sequenced from one sample in a study of CD8+CD57+ T cells in acquired aplastic anemia. The use of genomic DNA as template underpinned the TCR beta VDJ and CDR3 profiling. Via MiXCR, TCRdb re-called the reads, giving one row per CDR3 protein. The data show 100,000 to 150,000 distinct CDR3 sequences, 40% to 60% seen once. The source material was sorted CD4+, CD8+, or CD8+CD57+ T cells (not recorded which) from PBMCs. All receptors derive from a human donor in good health, serving as a control.

V usage is TRBV11-2 and J usage is TRBJ2-7; D perhaps matches TRBD2 (7 bases). This CDR3 contains 16 residues. The V gene's germline CDR1 is SGHAT and CDR2 FQNNGV. Trimming stripped 1 base from V and 0 bases from J, with 13 bases between. The CDR3 region has the DNA TGTGCCAGCAGCTTAGTGGGGGGGGGCATCTCCTACGAGCAGTACTTC. Protein product: CASSLVGGGISYEQYF.

The CDR3 loop is CASSSGPGETQYF. For the CDR3, the DNA is TGTGCCAGCAGCTCTGGGCCCGGAGAGACCCAGTACTTC. V usage is TRBV7-2 and J usage is TRBJ2-5; no clear D. The CDR3 loop spans 13 amino acids. In germline, CDR1 is SGHTA, CDR2 FQGNSA. V was shortened by 4 bases and J by 4 bases, with 10 bases between the two germline ends.